The T cell receptor beta chain under discussion was sequenced for a study of T cells in Graves' hyperthyroidism and ophthalmopathy (dated by TCRdb to about 2019). For the study in its entirety: Peripheral blood samples were taken at the time of initial diagnosis, prior to any treatment. TCR V-J signatures able to tell the groups apart were searched for in a discovery cohort of 100 patients, of whom 43 had Graves' ophthalmopathy and about 55 had stable Graves' hyperthyroidism. Prospective prediction of ophthalmopathy was tested in an independent validation cohort consisting of 18 hyperthyroidism patients and more than 15 patients who later progressed to ophthalmopathy. The 100 discovery patients were divided at random into training and test sets in a 7:3 ratio. In addition, the study compared T-cell repertoires in thyroid tissue and in blood from 6 or 7 Graves' hyperthyroidism patients. After sampling, hyperthyroidism patients received methimazole starting at 30 mg daily, and ophthalmopathy patients received high-dose intravenous methylprednisolone. The paper reports TCR Vbeta CDR3 sequencing of some 140 peripheral blood samples: some 44 ophthalmopathy, over 70 hyperthyroidism and about 17 progressor patients.

Points on this clonotype: There is no known antigen for this receptor. This may stem from a read error, because a much larger clone lies one nucleotide away.

Amplification of TCR beta CDR3 regions was carried out from RNA transcripts. The first round of RT-PCR for the TCR CDR3 was performed with the HTBI primer set and the Qiagen OneStep RT-PCR kit. The libraries were constructed in a second round of multiplex PCR and then size-selected and purified. Libraries were sequenced paired-end with 100 bp reads on an Illumina HiSeq2000. As for how the authors treated the data: Raw data were processed with SOAPnuke, discarding reads with adapters, uncalled bases, mean Phred below 15, or no exact constant-primer or identifier match. COPE v1.2.5 was used to merge high-quality paired reads, and clonotypes were defined as unique nucleotide sequences. MiTCR v1.1 was used to align the clonotypes against IMGT TRBV, TRBD and TRBJ reference segments. The analysis included only V-J combinations with a frequency above 0.0001, which together covered around 99% of the repertoires. The TCS score was defined as the ratio of F50 (clonal expansion) to E x V (chaos), calculated using BLOSUM62-based TCRdist between CDR3 peptides within each V-J. Welch's t-statistics and random forest reduced 500 to 550 V-J features to 10 to 15, which were used in a naive Bayes classifier (R e1071). The public reads were reprocessed in TCRdb via fastp at Q25 and MiXCR, keeping in-frame beta chains. Rows matching on CDR3 protein sequence are summarized as one entry with the most common DNA and genes. The authors' filters were not applied to this entry. The sample table records a few hundred thousand distinct CDR3 sequences; approximately 15% of these occur just once. Clones ranked in the top ten supply approximately 5.7% of the sample.

Study-wide findings and limitations: No statistical method was used to fix the sample size in advance, and group allocation was not hidden from the investigators. Most expanded thyroid clonotypes (frequency above 0.001) were also found in blood, which suggests that blood repertoires may mirror thyroid immune responses. In validation, progression to ophthalmopathy was predicted by the model with 65% to 71% sensitivity and 72% to 85% specificity, a median of roughly six months before onset. A model built on a 13 V-J signature distinguished ophthalmopathy from stable hyperthyroidism, reaching roughly 88% sensitivity and 81.08% specificity in cross-validation and 80%/75% in testing.

Hyperthyroidism patients were newly diagnosed, with disease duration under 2 months, and aged 18 to 65 years. Any patient with an uncontrolled infection, another autoimmune disease, pregnancy or lactation was excluded. Diagnoses were based on clinical symptoms, serum thyroxine and TRAb, thyroid ultrasound and orbital computed tomography. For progressor patients, blood was drawn at the first diagnosis of hyperthyroidism, before any ophthalmopathy symptoms had appeared. Ficoll-Paque density gradient centrifugation was used to isolate PBMCs from about 9 ml of fresh peripheral blood. Progressor patients were defined as those initially diagnosed with Graves' hyperthyroidism in whom ophthalmopathy developed during follow-up. Total RNA was extracted with Trizol reagent, and quality was checked on an Agilent 2100 Bioanalyzer. Relative to germline, V is missing 6 bases and J is missing 7 bases, with 22 bases of the junction outside any gene match. CDR1 MNHEY and CDR2 SVGEGT are derived from the germline V gene. The CDR3 covers 18 residues, taking in both the cysteine and the phenylalanine. CDR3 DNA is the only sequence kept; it has 54 bases, read in frame from the first base.

This chain joins TRBV6-2 or TRBV6-3 to TRBJ1-2, and 8 junctional nucleotides match TRBD1. The sequenced material came from blood. The TCR originated in a woman under 40 with Graves' hyperthyroidism that later progressed to Graves' ophthalmopathy. For the CDR3, the sequence is CASSLQGRTGPPSPGYTF. The DNA reads as follows: TGTGCCAGCAGCCTACAGGGTAGGACAGGGCCTCCCTCGCCTGGCTACACCTTC.